This TCR beta chain comes out of a study of T cell changes during pregnancy in multiple sclerosis. Sequencing was performed with immunoSEQ multiplex PCR; in TCRdb, only in-frame clones are kept and a portion is missing. The sample lists roughly 49,000 clones, approximately 92% seen once, with 0.75% to 1% in the top ten. From germline, CDR1 is ENHRY and CDR2 SYGVKD. The V segment lost 11 bases and the J segment 5 bases; nucleotides outside the gene matches: 9. The CDR3 is 13 amino acids. The clonotype comes from a female donor with multiple sclerosis, enrolled in a pregnancy study. The sample consisted of peripheral blood, taken after pregnancy. The V and J genes are TRBV10-3 and TRBJ2-1; 7 nucleotides line up with TRBD2. The CDR3 coding sequence is TGTGCCTCGGGACTAAACTCTAACAATGAGCAGTTCTTC. Its translation: CASGLNSNNEQFF.